A single sample is the source of the 5 T cell receptor beta chains below, sequenced in a study of technical replicates of blood from several donors (dated by TCRdb to the late 2010s). Library preparation used the immunoSEQ multiplex PCR assay. TCRdb's version of the immuneACCESS table is confined to in-frame rearrangements and falls short of the full clone set. An unresolved V gene accounts for under half of the shortfall where checked; the remainder is of unknown origin. In this sample the table shows 76,000 or so clones, roughly 85% of which occur a single time. The ten largest clones take up approximately 4.6% of the sample. Sample: PBMCs. The receptors stem from a human donor in good health. Some clones in this sample may be carry-over from other donors' samples.

The V and J genes are TRBV19 and TRBJ2-3, with 15 bases fitting TRBD2. The CDR3 spans 20 residues. V gave up 4 bases and J gave up 2 bases; unmatched junction bases: 13. Germline-derived CDR1 and CDR2 are LNHDA and SQIVND (reference sequence). The CDR3 DNA follows: TGTGCCAGTAGTAGGACCAGGACTAGCGGGAGGGCTTCCCCCACAGATACGCAGTATTTT. It yields the protein CASSRTRTSGRASPTDTQYF.

This clone was seen just once. This chain joins TRBV19 and TRBJ1-2, with TRBD1 identical over 7 bases. The CDR3 has 14 amino acids. Germline-derived CDR1 and CDR2 are LNHDA and SQIVND (reference sequence). V trimming: 2 bases; J trimming: 4 bases; junction bases outside the gene matches: 4. The CDR3 protein is CASSILAGGYGYTF. DNA for the CDR3: TGTGCCAGTAGTATATTAGCAGGGGGCTATGGCTACACCTTC. The variable domain in full, with the rest retrieved from reference TRBV19 and TRBJ1-2, is DGGITQSPKYLFRKEGQNVTLSCEQNLNHDAMYWYRQDPGQGLRLIYYSQIVNDFQKGDIAEGYSVSREKKESFPLTVTSAQKNPTAFYLCASSILAGGYGYTFGSGTRLTVV.

The chain is built from TRBV5-4 and TRBJ2-2; 10 bases agree with TRBD1. From germline, CDR1 is SGHNT and CDR2 YYREEE (reference sequence). The ends lost 4 bases at V and 6 bases at J; junction bases unmatched: 9. This CDR3 is 16 amino acids long. As DNA, the CDR3 is TGTGCCAGCAGCCGGGGACAGGGGAAAGGTCCCGGGGAGCTGTTTTTT. This translates into CASSRGQGKGPGELFF.

The chain joins TRBV6-7 to TRBJ2-7, with D maybe TRBD1 (6 bases). TRBV6-7 falls under the ORF class, with uncertain function. This CDR3 is 13 amino acids long. With 11 bases removed from V and 2 bases from J, the gap between germline ends came to 16 bases. The CDR3 reads CASGENDPYEQYF. DNA of the CDR3: TGTGCCTCAGGGGAAAACGACCCCTACGAGCAGTACTTC.

This chain links TRBV6-5 with TRBJ1-5, with TRBD1 as a possible D gene (6 bases). This CDR3 contains 10 residues. Germline CDR1 reads MNHEY; CDR2 reads SVGAGI. V lost 8 bases, J lost 7 bases, and 6 bases lay in between. CDR3 region: CASGGQPQHF. The CDR3 DNA reads as TGTGCCAGCGGGGGCCAGCCCCAGCATTTT.